The 19 T cell receptor beta chains listed next were all sequenced from one sample in a study of cytomegalovirus exposure and HLA in healthy donors. PCR amplification relied on 60 Vbeta primers (plus 13 Jbeta primers). Repertoires were generated with immunoSEQ multiplex PCR, while TCRdb's copy carries only in-frame clones and drops some. The data contain under 130,000 clones, around 80% of them singletons. The source material was PBMCs. The receptor source for this set is a man aged 25 to 45 in good health and CMV-seronegative.

A single count supports this clone. The chain joins TRBV28 to TRBJ2-3; the match to TRBD1 covers 8 bases. With 1 base clipped from V and 6 bases from J, the junction kept 6 bases outside the gene matches. The germline CDR1 and CDR2 sequences are MDHEN and SYDVKM. This CDR3 has 15 amino acids. The CDR3: CASSLYQGAGDTQYF. The CDR3 bases are TGTGCCAGCAGTTTATATCAGGGGGCGGGGGATACGCAGTATTTT.

The genes are TRBV4-1 and TRBJ2-5; tentatively, D is TRBD2 (7 bases). V dropped 0 bases and J dropped 1 base, with 12 bases sitting between them. Germline V gives CDR1 MGHRA, CDR2 YSYEKL. The CDR3 is 16 amino acids. CDR3 region: CASSQERGPTQETQYF. In DNA, the CDR3 is TGCGCCAGCAGCCAAGAGCGGGGGCCTACCCAAGAGACCCAGTACTTC.

V usage is TRBV7-2 and J usage is TRBJ2-3, with D possibly matching TRBD2 (7 bases). Germline assignment: CDR1 SGHTA and CDR2 FQGNSA. Trimming pared 5 bases from V and 8 bases from J, leaving 23 bases between. The CDR3 loop spans 16 amino acids. CDR3 region: CASSRRGGGGERTQYF. The CDR3 DNA follows: TGTGCCAGCAGCCGCCGCGGGGGCGGGGGAGAACGTACGCAGTATTTT.

The genes are TRBV4-3 and TRBJ2-1, with TRBD2 identical over 9 bases. V gave up 1 base and J gave up 8 bases; unmatched junction bases: 9. There are 16 residues in the CDR3. In germline, CDR1 is LGHNA, CDR2 YSLEER. The CDR3 nucleotides read TGCGCCAGCAGCCAAGGCGGGGCGGGGGGGCCTGATGAGCAGTTCTTC. This encodes CASSQGGAGGPDEQFF.

The chain has TRBV10-3 and TRBJ1-6, with D tentatively TRBD1 (6 bases). This CDR3 has 15 residues. The germline CDR1 and CDR2 sequences are ENHRY and SYGVKD. The ends were cut back, 0 bases at V and 9 bases at J, with 12 bases in the middle. The CDR3 DNA sequence: TGTGCCATCAGTGAGTCCAGGGGTGGTAGTTCACCCCTCCACTTT. It is translated as CAISESRGGSSPLHF.

This chain links TRBV2 with TRBJ2-5; D might be TRBD2 (5 bases). The end of the DNA fits TRBJ2-7 better, so the J call may be wrong. The germline V gene encodes CDR1 SNHLY and CDR2 FYNNEI. CDR3 length: 14 residues. The chain's CDR3 is CARSRGRDSYEQYF. The CDR3 DNA sequence: TGTGCCAGATCTCGCGGACGGGACTCCTACGAGCAGTACTTC.

The chain combines TRBV5-6 with TRBJ2-1, with D perhaps TRBD2 (6 bases). The CDR3 runs 14 residues. Germline V gives CDR1 SGHDT, CDR2 YYEEEE. V was trimmed by 4 bases and J by 10 bases, leaving 18 bases between them. The CDR3 spells CASSPWFAGTEQFF. CDR3 DNA sequence: TGTGCCAGCAGCCCCTGGTTTGCGGGGACCGAGCAGTTCTTC.

J is TRBJ1-5 and V is TRBV6-1; D possibly corresponds to TRBD1 (6 bases). CDR1 and CDR2 (germline): MNHNS, SASEGT. The CDR3 contains 15 residues. V was pared by 1 base and J by 6 bases, with 13 bases between. The DNA of the CDR3 is TGTGCCAGCAGTGAAGAGCACAGGGTCCTTCAGCCCCAGCATTTT. Residues: CASSEEHRVLQPQHF.

The V call is TRBV13, the J call TRBJ2-5; 9 nucleotides match TRBD2. The CDR3 sequence is 17 residues long. J was trimmed by 4 bases and V by 5 bases; bases with no gene match: 14. Germline V CDR1 and CDR2: PRHDT, FYEKMQ (reference sequence). DNA of the CDR3: TGTGCCAGCAGCCCCGCCGGGACTAGCAAGGGCTCAGAGACCCAGTACTTC. Its protein product is CASSPAGTSKGSETQYF.

The rearrangement links TRBV5-1 to TRBJ2-5; tentatively, D is TRBD1 (6 bases). Per germline, CDR1 SGHRS and CDR2 YFSETQ. Trimming cost V 3 bases and J 2 bases, with 17 bases left between them. The CDR3 sequence is 16 residues long. The CDR3 DNA follows: TGCGCCAGCAGCTCCGGGTGGGGAAGGGGGCAAGAGACCCAGTACTTC. Translation gives CASSSGWGRGQETQYF.

This chain links TRBV18 with TRBJ1-1; TRBD1 agrees at 10 bases. The V and J ends lost 3 bases and 4 bases, in that order; junction bases with no gene match: 11. Per germline, CDR1 KGHSH and CDR2 LQKENI. The CDR3 has 17 amino acids. The CDR3 nucleotides read TGTGCCAGCTCACCTTCCCGGGACAGGGGAGTCGGCACTGAAGCTTTCTTT. It encodes CASSPSRDRGVGTEAFF.

The gene calls are TRBV28 and TRBJ1-2; 8 bases are shared with TRBD1. CDR1 is MDHEN, CDR2 SYDVKM, per germline. The CDR3 is 12 amino acids. Trimming removed 10 bases from V and 2 bases from J; junction bases left unmatched: 3. The CDR3, as DNA: TGTGCCATGGGACAGGCCAACTATGGCTACACCTTC. Protein product: CAMGQANYGYTF.

The rearrangement uses TRBV27 and TRBJ1-2; D remains ambiguous. V lost 6 bases, J lost 0 bases, and 11 bases lay in between. The CDR3 loop spans 14 amino acids. Per germline, CDR1 MNHEY and CDR2 SMNVEV (reference sequence). The CDR3 loop reads CASRLMGTNYGYTF. The CDR3 DNA reads TGTGCCAGCAGGTTAATGGGCACTAACTATGGCTACACCTTC.

The V call is TRBV28, the J call TRBJ2-7, with 10 bases fitting TRBD2. The V gene end was trimmed by 7 bases and the J gene end by 5 bases; junction bases not matched to a gene: 8. The CDR3 sequence is 14 residues long. CDR1 is MDHEN and CDR2 is SYDVKM in the germline V gene. The CDR3 loop reads CASKGSSGSHEQYF. DNA of the CDR3: TGTGCCAGCAAGGGTTCTAGCGGGAGCCACGAGCAGTACTTC.

This clone was picked up a small number of times. This chain links TRBV6-5 with TRBJ1-4; the match to TRBD1 covers 9 bases. Germline V gene lookup returns CDR1 MNHEY and CDR2 SVGAGI. V shed 6 bases and J 7 bases; nucleotides not matched to a gene: 9. This CDR3 has 15 residues. DNA for the CDR3: TGTGCCAGCAGGTCGGACAGGGGAGTTTCTGAAAAACTGTTTTTT. This gives the protein CASRSDRGVSEKLFF.

The chain uses TRBV12-5 and TRBJ1-2; the D is unclear. Germline V gene lookup returns CDR1 LGHNT and CDR2 FRNRAP. The V end lost 7 bases, the J end lost 6 bases, and 12 bases lay between the germline ends. There are 12 residues in the CDR3. The CDR3 DNA reads as TGTGCTAGTGCCCGAGGAGGGAATGGCTACACCTTC. It yields the protein CASARGGNGYTF. The variable domain in full, completed from reference TRBV12-5 and TRBJ1-2, reads DARVTQTPRHKVTEMGQEVTMRCQPILGHNTVFWYRQTMMQGLELLAYFRNRAPLDDSGMPKDRFSAEMPDATLATLKIQPSEPRDSAVYFCASARGGNGYTFGSGTRLTVV.

This rearrangement joins TRBV19 to TRBJ1-1; 8 nucleotides agree with TRBD1. Germline CDR1 is LNHDA and CDR2 is SQIVND (reference sequence). There are 14 residues in the CDR3. V was clipped by 1 base and J by 7 bases; unmatched bases: 5. The CDR3 spells CASSIGQGSSEAFF. The DNA of the CDR3 is TGTGCCAGTAGTATAGGACAGGGGTCAAGTGAAGCTTTCTTT.

This chain uses TRBV6-1 with TRBJ2-1, with TRBD2 matching 7 bases. The J segment lost 2 bases and the V segment lost 4 bases, leaving 5 bases of the junction unmatched. Germline V gene sequence: CDR1 MNHNS, CDR2 SASEGT. The CDR3 has 15 residues. CDR3 bases: TGTGCCAGCAGTGGGGAGGGCAGGGCCTACAATGAGCAGTTCTTC. Its protein is CASSGEGRAYNEQFF.

This clone appeared once. This rearrangement joins TRBV6-6 to TRBJ1-5; 9 positions agree with TRBD1. The CDR3 length is 15 residues. J was trimmed by 3 bases and V by 6 bases; bases with no gene match: 6. Germline CDR1 reads MNHNY; CDR2 reads SVGAGI (reference sequence). CDR3 loop: CASRLQGANNQPQHF. The CDR3 coding sequence is TGTGCCAGCAGGTTACAGGGGGCAAACAATCAGCCCCAGCATTTT.